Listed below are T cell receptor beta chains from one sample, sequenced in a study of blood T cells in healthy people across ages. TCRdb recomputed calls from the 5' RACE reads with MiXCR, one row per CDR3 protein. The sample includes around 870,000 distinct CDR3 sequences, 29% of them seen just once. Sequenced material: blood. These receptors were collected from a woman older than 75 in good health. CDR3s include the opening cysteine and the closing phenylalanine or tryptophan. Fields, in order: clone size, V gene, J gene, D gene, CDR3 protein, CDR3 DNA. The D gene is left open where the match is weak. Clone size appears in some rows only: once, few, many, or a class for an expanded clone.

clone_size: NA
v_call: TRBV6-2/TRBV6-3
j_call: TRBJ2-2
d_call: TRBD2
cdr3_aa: CASSRRLASAGELFF
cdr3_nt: TGTGCCAGCAGCCGCAGACTAGCATCCGCCGGGGAGCTGTTTTTT

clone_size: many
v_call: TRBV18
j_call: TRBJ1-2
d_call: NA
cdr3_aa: CASSPPGEHYGYTF
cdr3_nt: TGTGCCAGCTCACCACCGGGGGAACACTATGGCTACACCTTC

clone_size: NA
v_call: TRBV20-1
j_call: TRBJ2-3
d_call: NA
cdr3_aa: CSAGRTLGLTDTQYF
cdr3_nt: TGCAGTGCTGGCCGGACTTTAGGGCTCACAGATACGCAGTATTTT

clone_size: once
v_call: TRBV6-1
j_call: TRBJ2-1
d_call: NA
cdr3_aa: CASSEALDVKGEQFF
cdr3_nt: TGTGCCAGCAGTGAAGCGCTGGACGTTAAGGGTGAGCAGTTCTTC

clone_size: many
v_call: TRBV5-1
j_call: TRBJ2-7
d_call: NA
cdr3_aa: CASSLFGGVDYEQYF
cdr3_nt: TGCGCCAGCAGCTTGTTTGGGGGTGTCGACTACGAGCAGTACTTC

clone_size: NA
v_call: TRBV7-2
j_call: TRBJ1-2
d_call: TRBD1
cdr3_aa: CASSLRPGQTNYGYTF
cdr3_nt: TGTGCCAGCAGCCTAAGGCCGGGACAGACTAACTATGGCTACACCTTC

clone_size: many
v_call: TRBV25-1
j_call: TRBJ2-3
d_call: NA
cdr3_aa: CASSATGTDTQYF
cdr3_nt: TGTGCCAGCAGTGCGACAGGCACAGATACGCAGTATTTT

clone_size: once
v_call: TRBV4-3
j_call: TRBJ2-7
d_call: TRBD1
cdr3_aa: CASSQEQGVSEQYF
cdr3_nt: TGCGCCAGCAGCCAAGAGCAGGGGGTGAGTGAGCAGTACTTC

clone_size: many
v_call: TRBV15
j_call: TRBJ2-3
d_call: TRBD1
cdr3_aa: CATSRGQGPADTQYF
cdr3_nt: TGTGCCACCAGCAGAGGACAGGGCCCGGCAGATACGCAGTATTTT

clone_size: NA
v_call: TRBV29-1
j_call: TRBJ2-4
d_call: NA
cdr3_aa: CSVVEGPRKNIQYF
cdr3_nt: TGCAGCGTTGTGGAGGGGCCGCGGAAAAACATTCAGTACTTC

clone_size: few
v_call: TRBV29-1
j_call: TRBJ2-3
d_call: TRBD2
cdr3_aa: CSVPARGGQLADTQYF
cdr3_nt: TGCAGCGTTCCTGCGCGGGGGGGGCAATTGGCAGATACGCAGTATTTT

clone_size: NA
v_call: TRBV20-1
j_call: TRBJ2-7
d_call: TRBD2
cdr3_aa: CSARGTLAETYEQYF
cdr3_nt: TGCAGTGCTAGAGGCACACTAGCGGAAACCTACGAGCAGTACTTC

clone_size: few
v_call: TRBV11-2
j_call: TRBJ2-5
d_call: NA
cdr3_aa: CASSPSSVDVQYF
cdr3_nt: TGTGCCAGCAGCCCTTCTAGCGTGGATGTGCAGTACTTC

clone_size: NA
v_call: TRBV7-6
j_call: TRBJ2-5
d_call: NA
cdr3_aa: CASSLSPVNVGPTGEQYF
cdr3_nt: TGTGCCAGCAGCTTATCGCCAGTCAATGTTGGTCCTACGGGAGAGCAGTACTTC

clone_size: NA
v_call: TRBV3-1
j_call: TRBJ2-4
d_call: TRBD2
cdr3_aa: CASSSGLAGESNIQYF
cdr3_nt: TGTGCCAGCAGCAGCGGACTAGCGGGAGAATCGAACATTCAGTACTTC

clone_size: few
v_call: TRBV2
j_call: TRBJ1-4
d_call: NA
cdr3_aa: CASTRNEKLFF
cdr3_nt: TGTGCCAGCACCCGAAATGAAAAACTGTTTTTT

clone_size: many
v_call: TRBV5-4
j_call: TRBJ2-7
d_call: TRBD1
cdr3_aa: CASSSDRGHYEQYF
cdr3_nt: TGTGCCAGCAGCTCGGACAGGGGGCATTACGAGCAGTACTTC

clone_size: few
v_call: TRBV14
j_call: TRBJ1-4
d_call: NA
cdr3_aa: CASSQVQSQKLFF
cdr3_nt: TGTGCCAGCAGCCAAGTACAGTCCCAGAAACTGTTTTTT

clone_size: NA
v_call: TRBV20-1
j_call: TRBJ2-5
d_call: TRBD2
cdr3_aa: CSARPRSGGKQETQYF
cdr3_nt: TGCAGTGCTAGACCCCGTAGCGGGGGGAAACAAGAGACCCAGTACTTC

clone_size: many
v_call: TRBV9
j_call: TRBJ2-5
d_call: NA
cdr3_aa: CASSVGPNKETQYF
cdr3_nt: TGTGCCAGCAGCGTGGGACCCAATAAAGAGACCCAGTACTTC

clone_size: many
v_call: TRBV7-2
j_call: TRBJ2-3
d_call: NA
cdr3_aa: CASSFLLSDTQYF
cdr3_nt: TGTGCCAGCAGCTTCCTCTTATCAGATACGCAGTATTTT

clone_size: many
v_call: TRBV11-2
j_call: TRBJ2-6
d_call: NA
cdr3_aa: CASSPREAGAGANVLTF
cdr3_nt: TGTGCCAGCAGCCCCAGGGAGGCAGGGGCTGGGGCCAACGTCCTGACTTTC

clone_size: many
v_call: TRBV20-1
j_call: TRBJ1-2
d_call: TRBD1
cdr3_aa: CSALLRNRGRGNGYTF
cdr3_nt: TGCAGTGCTCTCTTGCGGAACAGGGGGCGCGGGAATGGCTACACCTTC

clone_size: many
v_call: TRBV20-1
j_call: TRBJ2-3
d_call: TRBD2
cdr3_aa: CSAPQPAGGEVSTDTQYF
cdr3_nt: TGCAGTGCCCCGCAGCCAGCGGGGGGGGAGGTTAGCACAGATACGCAGTATTTT

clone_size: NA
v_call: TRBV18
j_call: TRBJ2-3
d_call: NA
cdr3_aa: CAGSPGASTDTQYF
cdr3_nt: TGTGCCGGCTCACCAGGGGCTAGCACAGATACGCAGTATTTT

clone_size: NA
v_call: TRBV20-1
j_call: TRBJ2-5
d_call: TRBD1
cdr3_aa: CSAEDRVARETQYF
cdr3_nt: TGCAGTGCTGAAGACAGGGTTGCTCGGGAGACCCAGTACTTC

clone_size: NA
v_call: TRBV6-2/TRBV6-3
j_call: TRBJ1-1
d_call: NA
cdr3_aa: CASSWGVMSSTEAFF
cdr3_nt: TGTGCCAGCAGTTGGGGCGTAATGTCTTCCACTGAAGCTTTCTTT

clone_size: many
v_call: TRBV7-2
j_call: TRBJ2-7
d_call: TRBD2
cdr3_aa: CASSQGGLALAYEQYF
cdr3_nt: TGTGCCAGCAGCCAGGGGGGACTAGCGCTAGCCTACGAGCAGTACTTC

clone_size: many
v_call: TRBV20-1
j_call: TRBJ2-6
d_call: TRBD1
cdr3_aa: CSAQDRGRSGANVLTF
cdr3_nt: TGCAGTGCTCAGGACAGGGGGCGGTCGGGGGCCAACGTCCTGACTTTC

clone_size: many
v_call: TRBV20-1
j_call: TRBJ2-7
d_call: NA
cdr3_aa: CSARGLSEVGEQYF
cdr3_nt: TGCAGTGCTAGAGGTCTTTCCGAAGTGGGCGAGCAGTACTTC

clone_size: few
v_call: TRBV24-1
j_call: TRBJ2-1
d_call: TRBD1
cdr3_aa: CATSDPGQQGNYNEQFF
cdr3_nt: TGTGCCACCAGTGATCCGGGACAGCAGGGCAATTACAATGAGCAGTTCTTC

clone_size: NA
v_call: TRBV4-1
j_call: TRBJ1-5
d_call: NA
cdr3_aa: CASSQDTRNQPQHF
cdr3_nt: TGCGCCAGCAGCCAGGACACCCGCAATCAGCCCCAGCATTTT

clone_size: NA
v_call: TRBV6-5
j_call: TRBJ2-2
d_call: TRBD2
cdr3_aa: CASSWSWGTSGSSQQGTGELFF
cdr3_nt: TGTGCCAGCAGTTGGAGTTGGGGGACTAGCGGGAGTAGCCAGCAGGGCACCGGGGAGCTGTTTTTT

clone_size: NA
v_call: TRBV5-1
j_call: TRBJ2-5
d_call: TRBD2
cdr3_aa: CASSFPSSGGRDEQYF
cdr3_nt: TGCGCCAGCAGCTTCCCCTCTAGCGGGGGGAGGGATGAACAGTACTTC

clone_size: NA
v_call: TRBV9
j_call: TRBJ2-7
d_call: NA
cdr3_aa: CASSNPGTGVYEQYF
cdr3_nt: TGTGCCAGCAGCAACCCCGGGACTGGCGTCTACGAGCAGTACTTC

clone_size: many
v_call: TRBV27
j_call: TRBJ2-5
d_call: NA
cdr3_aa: CASSFRRRETQYF
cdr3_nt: TGTGCCAGCAGTTTCCGCCGTCGAGAGACCCAGTACTTC

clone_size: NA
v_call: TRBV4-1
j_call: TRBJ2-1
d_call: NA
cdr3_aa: CAGSQEVFGGPYNEQFF
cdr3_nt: TGCGCCGGCAGCCAAGAGGTTTTTGGGGGGCCCTACAATGAGCAGTTCTTC

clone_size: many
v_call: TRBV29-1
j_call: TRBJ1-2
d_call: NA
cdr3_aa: CSVETGTYGYTF
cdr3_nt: TGCAGCGTTGAGACGGGGACCTATGGCTACACCTTC

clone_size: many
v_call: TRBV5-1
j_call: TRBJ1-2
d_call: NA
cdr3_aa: CASSLDRDRYGYTF
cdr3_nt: TGCGCCAGCAGCTTGGACAGGGATCGCTATGGCTACACCTTC

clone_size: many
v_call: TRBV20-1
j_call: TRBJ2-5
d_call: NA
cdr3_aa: CSARDRYQGLQETQYF
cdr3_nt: TGCAGTGCTAGAGATAGATACCAGGGTTTACAAGAGACCCAGTACTTC

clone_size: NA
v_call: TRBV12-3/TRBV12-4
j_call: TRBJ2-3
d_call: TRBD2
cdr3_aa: CASSLSGGLSTDAQYF
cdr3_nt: TGTGCCAGCAGTTTAAGCGGGGGGCTTAGCACAGATGCGCAGTATTTT

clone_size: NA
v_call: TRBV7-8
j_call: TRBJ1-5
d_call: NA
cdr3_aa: CAVAAGRSQPQHF
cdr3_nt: TGTGCCGTAGCGGCGGGGCGCAGTCAGCCCCAGCATTTT

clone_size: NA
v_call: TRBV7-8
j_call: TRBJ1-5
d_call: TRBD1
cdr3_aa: CASSLGGTGDSNQPQHF
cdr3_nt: TGTGCCAGCAGCTTAGGGGGGACAGGGGATAGCAATCAGCCCCAGCATTTT

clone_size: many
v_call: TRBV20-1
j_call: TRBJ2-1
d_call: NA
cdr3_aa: CSASSGTPYNEQFF
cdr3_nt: TGCAGTGCTAGCTCCGGGACCCCTTACAATGAGCAGTTCTTC

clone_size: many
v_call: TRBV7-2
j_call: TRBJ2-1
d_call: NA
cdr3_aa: CASSPKGGAREQFF
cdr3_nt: TGTGCCAGCAGCCCGAAGGGCGGGGCACGTGAGCAGTTCTTC

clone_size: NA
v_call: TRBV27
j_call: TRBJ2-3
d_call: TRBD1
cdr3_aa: CGSTSRGRNTDTQYF
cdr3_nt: TGTGGCAGCACTAGCAGGGGGCGAAACACAGATACGCAGTATTTT

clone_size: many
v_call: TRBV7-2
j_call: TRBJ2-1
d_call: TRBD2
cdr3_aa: CASSLTGGGARDEQFF
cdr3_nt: TGTGCCAGCAGCTTAACAGGCGGGGGGGCCAGGGATGAGCAGTTCTTC

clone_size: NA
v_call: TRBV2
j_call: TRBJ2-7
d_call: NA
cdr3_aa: CASSRMTGHPGEQYF
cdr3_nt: TGTGCCAGCAGTCGGATGACAGGTCATCCTGGCGAGCAGTACTTC

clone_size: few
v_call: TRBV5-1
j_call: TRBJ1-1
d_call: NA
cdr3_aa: CASSYGGVGGMNTEAFF
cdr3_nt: TGCGCCAGCAGCTACGGAGGGGTTGGGGGCATGAACACTGAAGCTTTCTTT

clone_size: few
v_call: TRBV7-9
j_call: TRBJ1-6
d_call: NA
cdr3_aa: CASSPWSYNSPLHF
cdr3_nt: TGTGCCAGCAGCCCATGGTCCTATAATTCACCCCTCCACTTT

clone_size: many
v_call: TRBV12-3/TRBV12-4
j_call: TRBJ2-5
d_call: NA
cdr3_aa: CASRLGHGQETQYF
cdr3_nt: TGTGCCAGCAGGCTAGGCCACGGGCAAGAGACCCAGTACTTC